The 8 T cell receptor beta chains below were found in one sample sequenced in a study of T cell clonality in common variable immunodeficiency. Overall study results and limits: In common variable immunodeficiency, TCR beta chains reportedly carried fewer deletions and N-nucleotide insertions.

These receptors are not linked to any known antigen. This table comes from immunoSEQ multiplex PCR, and its TCRdb copy is limited to in-frame clones, with some not included. The sample includes 6,500 to 8,500 clones. The sample consisted of peripheral blood mononuclear cells. These TCRs come from a human donor with common variable immunodeficiency.

Concerning this clone itself: Read coverage stops 3 residues before the CDR3 terminus; the germline J gene supplies the remainder. The J gene is TRBJ1-5, the V gene TRBV6-2 or TRBV6-3; D might be TRBD1 (6 bases). This CDR3 region has 15 residues. Germline lookup yields CDR1 MNHEY and CDR2 SVGEGT. The V gene lost 8 bases and the J gene lost 4 bases, with 18 bases spanning the gap. The CDR3 here is CASGRGAAINQPQHF. Incomplete CDR3 DNA: TGTGCCAGCGGTCGGGGGGCCGCTATTAATCAGCCC.

As to this clone: Read coverage stops 3 residues before the CDR3 terminus; the germline J gene supplies the remainder. The chain couples TRBV18 to TRBJ2-1; 8 positions agree with TRBD2. The CDR3 totals 15 residues. From germline, CDR1 is KGHSH and CDR2 LQKENI. Trimming removed 0 bases from V and 4 bases from J; junction bases left unmatched: 2. CDR3 DNA, as far as it was read: TGTGCCAGCTCACCACCAGGGACTAGTTACAATGAG. Its protein product is CASSPPGTSYNE. The whole CDR3 protein reads CASSPPGTSYNEQFF.

A note on this clone: The read is 3 residues too short to cover the CDR3 end, so that end is filled in from the germline J gene. This chain joins TRBV20-1 and TRBJ1-5; TRBD1 might be the D (6 bases). Trimming left V 3 bases short and J 5 bases short, with 11 bases between. From germline, CDR1 is DFQATT and CDR2 SNEGSKA (reference sequence). The CDR3 is 13 residues long. CDR3 bases read: TGCAGTGCTAGTGGAGGGGGAGATCAGCCC. Residues: CSASGGGDQP. The whole CDR3 is CSASGGGDQPQHF.

Concerning this clone: With the read ending 3 residues before the CDR3 end, the germline J gene is used to fill in that end. This rearrangement joins TRBV7-9 to TRBJ2-5, with D possibly TRBD2 on 5 matching bases. The CDR3 runs to 12 residues. Trimming removed 5 bases from V and 7 bases from J, with 11 bases in between. The V gene's germline CDR1 is SEHNR and CDR2 FQNEAQ (reference sequence). CDR3 bases read: TGTGCCAGCAGCGCTAGCATGGGGACC. It is translated as CASSASMGT. The whole CDR3 sequence is CASSASMGTQYF.

Comments on this clone: The DNA ends 3 residues before the CDR3 does, and the rest of the CDR3 is filled in from the germline J gene. The V gene is TRBV6-2 or TRBV6-3, the J gene TRBJ1-2, with D uncertain. Per the germline V gene, CDR1 is MNHEY and CDR2 is SVGEGT. The CDR3 contains 13 residues. V lost 8 bases and J 3 bases, leaving 13 bases between the germline ends. The CDR3 bases that were read are TGTGCCAGCTCTAAGGGTTGCGACTATGGC. It encodes CASSKGCDYG. The whole CDR3 reads CASSKGCDYGYTF.

As to this clone: Read data end 3 residues before the CDR3 end; the end is taken from the germline J gene. The rearrangement joins TRBV5-6 to TRBJ2-7, with TRBD1 as a possible D gene (5 bases). CDR1 SGHDT and CDR2 YYEEEE come from the germline V gene. Trimming took 2 bases from V and 4 from J, leaving 13 bases between them. This CDR3 spans 14 amino acids. This chain's CDR3 is CASSFGAWRYEQYF. The part of the CDR3 DNA that was read is TGTGCCAGCAGCTTTGGGGCCTGGAGATACGAG.

Details on this clone: The read falls 3 residues short of the CDR3 end, and the missing part is taken from the germline J gene. The J gene is TRBJ1-1, the V gene TRBV30, with no clear D. The ends were cut back, 0 bases at V and 2 bases at J, with 13 bases in the middle. The CDR3 has 15 amino acids. CDR1 and CDR2 (germline): GTSNPN, SVGIG (reference sequence). The part of the CDR3 DNA that was read is TGTGCCTGGAGTGTAGGTCTGGTGAGAAACACTGAA. This sequence encodes CAWSVGLVRNTE. The full CDR3 protein is CAWSVGLVRNTEAFF. The whole variable domain, remainder taken from reference TRBV30 and TRBJ1-1, is SQTIHQWPATLVQPVGSPLSLECTVEGTSNPNLYWYRQAAGRGLQLLFYSVGIGQISSEVPQNLSASRPQDRQFILSSKKLLLSDSGFYLCAWSVGLVRNTEAFFGQGTRLTVV.

With regard to this clone: The read terminates 3 residues ahead of where the CDR3 ends, so the germline J gene completes it. The chain is built from TRBV7-9 and TRBJ2-5; D is uncertain. The CDR3 is made up of 14 amino acids. Per the germline V gene, CDR1 is SEHNR and CDR2 is FQNEAQ (reference sequence). V dropped 1 base and J dropped 3 bases, with 9 bases sitting between them. Partial CDR3 DNA: TGTGCCAGCAGCTTAGGTGGCGGAAAAGAGACC. Protein sequence: CASSLGGGKET. The CDR3, in full, reads CASSLGGGKETQYF.